This entry lists 5 T cell receptor beta chains sequenced from one sample in a study of cytomegalovirus exposure and HLA in healthy donors. 60 Vbeta and 13 Jbeta primers were used in PCR. Profiling relied on immunoSEQ multiplex PCR, and the TCRdb table lists in-frame clones only, not all of them. This sample has fewer than 130,000 clones, with 74% found just once. The specimen sequenced was PBMCs. The receptors derive from a man aged 45-60 years in good health and CMV-seropositive.

Ten or more counts support this clone. This sample includes further DNA sequences coding for the same CDR3. The chain combines TRBV2 with TRBJ1-1, with D maybe TRBD1 (6 bases). The CDR3 covers 14 residues. V was shortened by 7 bases and J by 4 bases, with 16 bases between the two germline ends. In germline, CDR1 is SNHLY, CDR2 FYNNEI. The CDR3 nucleotides read TGTGCCAGCACCTTGGGGCAGGGGAGCACTGAAGCTTTCTTT. Protein product: CASTLGQGSTEAFF.

This clone was counted only a few times. The genes are TRBV27 and TRBJ2-5, with D unresolved. V shed 3 bases and J shed 5 bases, with 4 bases lying between them. CDR3 length: 11 residues. Germline CDR1 reads MNHEY; CDR2 reads SMNVEV (reference sequence). CDR3 DNA: TGTGCCAGCAGTTTTCGGGAGACCCAGTACTTC. Amino acids: CASSFRETQYF.

This clone is a singleton in its sample. This chain joins TRBV7-9 and TRBJ1-1; no firm D call. The CDR3 sequence is 14 residues long. Trimming took off 4 bases at V and 2 bases at J, with 11 bases between the two ends. Germline CDR1 reads SEHNR; CDR2 reads FQNEAQ (reference sequence). CDR3 in amino acids: CASSSRFQNTEAFF. DNA for the CDR3: TGTGCCAGCAGCTCTAGGTTCCAAAACACTGAAGCTTTCTTT.

This clone turned up a few times. The CDR3 reads CASSLGHRTEAFF. CDR3 DNA: TGTGCCAGCAGTTTGGGACACCGCACTGAAGCTTTCTTT. The chain uses TRBV6-5 and TRBJ1-1; possible D gene TRBD1, 6 bases. CDR1 MNHEY and CDR2 SVGAGI come from the germline V gene. The V gene lost 4 bases and the J gene lost 4 bases, with 10 bases spanning the gap. There are 13 residues in the CDR3.

V and J are TRBV6-5 and TRBJ1-6; TRBD1 agrees at 7 bases. There are 14 residues in the CDR3. J gave up 7 bases and V 4 bases, and 4 bases lay outside the gene matches. CDR1 is MNHEY, CDR2 SVGAGI, per germline. As DNA, the CDR3 is TGTGCCAGCAGTTCCGGGACAGAGAATTCACCCCTCCACTTT. The encoded protein is CASSSGTENSPLHF.